This record covers a single T cell receptor (beta chain). This record comes from a study of lymphopenia after photon versus proton radiotherapy. The assay was immunoSEQ multiplex PCR, and TCRdb's table has in-frame clones only and misses some. The profile shows roughly 35,000 clones, more than 75% of them singletons. This clonotype was sampled from a man aged 45-65 years with gastric cancer. The sample here was peripheral blood, taken from a patient treated with photon-based radiotherapy.

The CDR3 spells CASSEPDTQYF. DNA for the CDR3: TGTGCCAGCAGTGAACCAGATACGCAGTATTTT. The gene calls are TRBV6-1 and TRBJ2-3; D is undetermined. V lost 2 bases and J lost 4, with 1 base in between. The CDR3 loop spans 11 amino acids. Germline V gene sequence: CDR1 MNHNS, CDR2 SASEGT.